The entry below describes one T cell receptor beta chain. At one boundary the junction diverges from the germline segment, which might be a read error. Germline assignment: CDR1 SGHAT and CDR2 FQNNGV. This CDR3 spans 12 amino acids. The data originate from a study of blood T cell repertoires in COVID-19. Produced via immunoSEQ multiplex PCR; TCRdb's table is partial and in-frame only. The table shows 250,000 to 350,000 clones, with roughly nine tenths occurring only once. V usage is TRBV11-2 and J usage is TRBJ2-7; TRBD2 matches 13 bases. The source material was peripheral blood. The source of this sequence is a woman aged 45 to 65 who had recovered from COVID-19. The CDR3 nucleotides are TGTGCCAGCAGCTTAGATGGGACTAGCGGGGCCTTC. Translating gives CASSLDGTSGAF.